Described below is a single T cell receptor beta chain sequence and its context. This sample stems from a study of shared clonotypes between healthy human individuals. Sequencing used immunoSEQ multiplex PCR; TCRdb keeps in-frame clones, though not all of them. This repertoire shows roughly 770,000 clones, roughly 96% found once; its top ten account for less than 0.3%. In the naive CD8 group, cells lacked CD45RO and were positively selected for CCR7, so terminally differentiated effector memory CD45RA+ cells were left out. The specimen sequenced was naive CD8+ T cells sorted from blood. The sequence was obtained from a man aged 25 to 45 in good health.

The CDR3 loop reads CASSLTSGLTGELFF. Written as DNA, the CDR3 is TGTGCCAGCAGCTTAACCAGCGGGCTCACCGGGGAGCTGTTTTTT. The chain uses TRBV7-3 and TRBJ2-2; a possible D gene is TRBD2 (6 bases). This CDR3 is 15 amino acids long. CDR1 is SGHTA, CDR2 FQGTGA, per germline. Trimming left V 0 bases short and J 4 bases short, with 9 bases between.